The 14 T cell receptor beta chains in this list originate from one sample, sequenced in a study of CD8+CD57+ T cells in acquired aplastic anemia. The template used for profiling TCR beta VDJ and CDR3 was genomic DNA. TCRdb fed the reads into MiXCR, producing one record per CDR3 protein. Here the sample spans around 180,000 distinct CDR3 sequences, about 60% being singletons. What was sequenced was sorted CD4+, CD8+, or CD8+CD57+ T cells (not recorded which) from PBMCs. The source is a human donor in good health.

The chain links TRBV19 to TRBJ2-7; 12 bases match TRBD2. Per germline, CDR1 LNHDA and CDR2 SQIVND (reference sequence). V was pared by 5 bases and J by 2 bases, with 13 bases of the junction left unmatched. The CDR3 sequence is 18 residues long. The CDR3 sequence: CASSPRTSGNQHPYEQYF. As DNA, the CDR3 is TGTGCCAGTAGTCCGAGGACTAGCGGGAATCAGCACCCCTACGAGCAGTACTTC.

Of note for this clonotype: Since a much larger clone is just one base distant, this may be a read error. No conserved phenylalanine or tryptophan ends this CDR3, so it is likely a read error. The chain employs TRBV19 and TRBJ2-3, with D perhaps TRBD1 or TRBD2 (5 bases each). The CDR3 is made up of 12 amino acids. The germline CDR1 and CDR2 sequences are LNHDA and SQIVND (reference sequence). The ends were cut back, 3 bases at V and 5 bases at J, with 6 bases in the middle. CDR3 region: CASSIGGDTQYL. The CDR3 nucleotides read TGTGCCAGTAGTATTGGGGGAGATACGCAGTATCTT.

This clonotype was recorded a few times. The V gene is TRBV20-1, the J gene TRBJ1-1, with TRBD1 identical over 7 bases. Germline V gene lookup returns CDR1 DFQATT and CDR2 SNEGSKA (reference sequence). This CDR3 is built from 13 residues. Germline trimming cut 7 bases from V and 0 bases from J; bases unmatched to any gene: 5. The CDR3 coding sequence is TGCAGTGGGACAGGAGACATGAACACTGAAGCTTTCTTT. This translates into CSGTGDMNTEAFF.

The J gene is TRBJ2-7, the V gene TRBV20-1; TRBD1 is a possible D gene (6 bases). Germline values: CDR1 DFQATT, CDR2 SNEGSKA (reference sequence). Trimming stripped 3 bases from V and 4 bases from J, with 19 bases between. The CDR3 covers 15 residues. CDR3 in DNA: TGCAGTGCTAGCTTTACGGGCAGGGGTAGTTACGAGCAGTACTTC. It yields the protein CSASFTGRGSYEQYF.

This clonotype was detected many times. This chain connects TRBV30 to TRBJ2-1; D remains ambiguous. The germline CDR1 and CDR2 sequences are GTSNPN and SVGIG (reference sequence). CDR3 length: 12 amino acids. V shed 0 bases and J shed 6 bases, with 6 bases lying between them. The CDR3 loop is CAWSVDRNEQFF. The CDR3 coding sequence is TGTGCCTGGAGTGTAGATCGCAATGAGCAGTTCTTC. Variable domain in full (rest from reference TRBV30 and TRBJ2-1): SQTIHQWPATLVQPVGSPLSLECTVEGTSNPNLYWYRQAAGRGLQLLFYSVGIGQISSEVPQNLSASRPQDRQFILSSKKLLLSDSGFYLCAWSVDRNEQFFGPGTRLTVL.

V is TRBV7-9 and J is TRBJ2-2; 7 bases map to TRBD2. V gave up 8 bases and J gave up 2 bases; unmatched junction bases: 11. CDR1 is SEHNR and CDR2 is FQNEAQ in the germline V gene (reference sequence). The CDR3 runs 16 residues. The CDR3 loop is CASGDWASGNTGELFF. The CDR3 DNA is TGTGCCAGCGGGGATTGGGCTAGCGGAAACACCGGGGAGCTGTTTTTT.

The genes are TRBV10-3 and TRBJ2-1; perhaps TRBD2 as D (5 bases). Germline CDR1 and CDR2: ENHRY and SYGVKD. CDR3 length: 12 amino acids. Trimming stripped 2 bases from V and 9 bases from J, with 8 bases between. The CDR3 region is CAISEAEGEQFF. CDR3 nucleotides: TGTGCCATCAGTGAGGCAGAGGGTGAGCAGTTCTTC.

This chain connects TRBV5-1 to TRBJ2-7; 9 bases are a match to TRBD1. J was trimmed by 5 bases and V by 4 bases; bases with no gene match: 19. The CDR3 is 18 residues long. Germline loops: CDR1 SGHRS, CDR2 YFSETQ. The chain's CDR3 is CASSQQGGTGLSYDEQYF. CDR3 bases: TGCGCCAGCAGCCAACAGGGGGGGACAGGGCTATCCTATGACGAGCAGTACTTC.

This clonotype came up many times. V usage is TRBV11-2 and J usage is TRBJ2-7; D may correspond to TRBD1 or TRBD2 (5 bases each). Germline lookup yields CDR1 SGHAT and CDR2 FQNNGV. The V end lost 5 bases, the J end lost 0 bases, and 17 bases lay between the germline ends. The CDR3 covers 16 residues. CDR3 bases: TGTGCCAGCAGCACCAATGTCCACGGGACCTCCTACGAGCAGTACTTC. Its protein is CASSTNVHGTSYEQYF. Full variable domain (remainder filled in from reference TRBV11-2 and TRBJ2-7): EAGVAQSPRYKIIEKRQSVAFWCNPISGHATLYWYQQILGQGPKLLIQFQNNGVVDDSQLPKDRFSAERLKGVDSTLKIQPAKLEDSAVYLCASSTNVHGTSYEQYFGPGTRLTVT.

In the case of this clonotype: Since the CDR3 does not end with the conserved phenylalanine or tryptophan, this likely comes from a read error. The chain carries TRBV2 and TRBJ2-7; a possible D gene is TRBD2 (6 bases). CDR3 length equals 17 residues. The V end lost 5 bases, the J end lost 7 bases, and 27 bases lay between the germline ends. Germline CDR1 is SNHLY and CDR2 is FYNNEI. This CDR3 is CASSLSDAGYKTGEQYL. DNA of the CDR3: TGTGCCAGCAGTTTGAGTGATGCGGGGTACAAAACGGGGGAGCAGTACCTC.

The chain is built from TRBV7-9 and TRBJ1-2, with D unclear. The CDR3 is made up of 13 amino acids. From germline, CDR1 is SEHNR and CDR2 FQNEAQ (reference sequence). Between the trimmed V and J ends, which lost 2 bases and 4 bases, there was a span of 8 bases. This CDR3 is CASSLSGTYGYTF. CDR3 DNA sequence: TGTGCCAGCAGCTTATCAGGAACCTATGGCTACACCTTC.

This rearrangement joins TRBV19 to TRBJ1-2, with D possibly TRBD1 on 6 matching bases. The V and J ends lost 7 bases and 4 bases respectively, with 13 bases between them. Germline CDR1 reads LNHDA; CDR2 reads SQIVND (reference sequence). The length of the CDR3 is 13 residues. The CDR3 nucleotides read TGTGCCAGTAATCTTGACAGGACCTATGGCTACACCTTC. It is translated as CASNLDRTYGYTF.

This clonotype was observed many times. J is TRBJ1-4 and V is TRBV9; 7 bases agree with TRBD1. This CDR3 is 15 amino acids long. Germline CDR1 is SGDLS and CDR2 is YYNGEE. Trimming cost V 1 base and J 4 bases; bases outside gene matches: 4. In DNA, the CDR3 is TGTGCCAGCAGCGTATCCGGGACAGTTAATGAAAAACTGTTTTTT. Amino acids: CASSVSGTVNEKLFF.

The chain employs TRBV24-1 and TRBJ2-1, with D possibly matching TRBD2 (6 bases). The germline V gene encodes CDR1 KGHDR and CDR2 SFDVKD. Trimming stripped 6 bases from V and 5 bases from J, with 13 bases between. The CDR3 consists of 14 residues. The CDR3 sequence is CATSPEVADNEQFF. The CDR3 DNA sequence: TGTGCCACCAGTCCAGAGGTAGCGGACAATGAGCAGTTCTTC.